The 9 T cell receptor beta chains below come from one sample, sequenced in a study of blood T cell repertoires in COVID-19. Assay: immunoSEQ multiplex PCR; the TCRdb copy retains only in-frame clones and omits some. The top ten hold more than 2% of the sample, which has approximately 130,000 clones, around nine tenths seen once. The sample taken for sequencing was peripheral blood. The receptors stem from a woman aged 50 to 65 with acute or convalescent COVID-19.

The J gene is TRBJ1-2, the V gene TRBV19; 9 bases match TRBD1. Germline CDR1 LNHDA, CDR2 SQIVND (reference sequence). The length of the CDR3 is 15 residues. V lost 6 bases to trimming and J lost 4 bases; unmatched junction nucleotides: 9. The CDR3 spells CASRVGGTGPYGYTF. In nucleotides, the CDR3 is TGTGCCAGTAGAGTGGGTGGGACAGGGCCCTATGGCTACACCTTC.

The CDR3 region is CASSESRGFTYNEQFF. The CDR3, as DNA: TGCGCCAGCAGTGAGTCGCGGGGGTTCACCTACAATGAGCAGTTCTTC. V usage is TRBV10-2 and J usage is TRBJ2-1; 7 nucleotides agree with TRBD2. The CDR3 contains 16 residues. V dropped 0 bases and J dropped 2; count of bases not matched to a gene: 4. The germline V gene encodes CDR1 WSHSY and CDR2 SAAADI.

The J gene is TRBJ2-7, the V gene TRBV6-2 or TRBV6-3; 7 nucleotides match TRBD1. This CDR3 comprises 13 residues. Trimming took 5 bases from V and 2 from J; bases not matched to a gene: 3. Germline-derived CDR1 and CDR2 are MNHEY and SVGEGT. The CDR3 DNA reads as TGTGCCAGCAGTCGGGACAGCCCCTACGAGCAGTACTTC. This codes for CASSRDSPYEQYF.

The V call is TRBV2, the J call TRBJ1-1, with 10 bases fitting TRBD1. CDR1 is SNHLY, CDR2 FYNNEI, per germline. With V trimmed by 6 bases and J by 6 bases, 4 bases remained unmatched. The CDR3 contains 13 residues. This chain's CDR3 is CASSPGQGAEAFF. The CDR3 nucleotides are TGTGCCAGCAGCCCCGGACAGGGGGCTGAAGCTTTCTTT.

The chain links TRBV10-3 to TRBJ1-5; D is perhaps TRBD1 (5 bases). V lost 3 bases and J 4 bases, leaving 10 bases between the germline ends. The CDR3 spans 14 residues. Germline values: CDR1 ENHRY, CDR2 SYGVKD. This CDR3 is CAISESGGNQPQHF. The CDR3 DNA reads TGTGCCATCAGTGAATCCGGGGGGAATCAGCCCCAGCATTTT.

This chain joins TRBV6-1 and TRBJ2-7; 7 nucleotides align to TRBD1. This CDR3 has 16 amino acids. Per the germline V gene, CDR1 is MNHNS and CDR2 is SASEGT. Trimming took 2 bases from V and 3 from J; bases not matched to a gene: 10. CDR3 in DNA: TGTGCCAGCAGTGAACCGGGCCACAGGGGATTCTACGAGCAGTACTTC. This translates into CASSEPGHRGFYEQYF.

V is TRBV11-2 and J is TRBJ1-1; D not resolved. Trimming stripped 5 bases from V and 11 bases from J, with 18 bases between. Looked up from germline, CDR1 is SGHAT and CDR2 is FQNNGV. The CDR3 is made up of 13 amino acids. The CDR3 spells CASSTAGSLRAFF. CDR3 bases: TGTGCCAGCAGCACTGCGGGGTCACTGAGGGCTTTCTTT.

This chain joins TRBV7-2 and TRBJ1-5; the D gene is possibly TRBD1 (6 bases). The V end was cut by 4 bases, the J end by 7 bases, with 14 bases between. Germline CDR1 SGHTA, CDR2 FQGNSA. This CDR3 is built from 14 residues. CDR3 DNA: TGTGCCAGCAGCTCCCTAGGGGGATTGCAGCCCCAGCATTTT. Translating it yields CASSSLGGLQPQHF.

The CDR3 region has the DNA TGTGCCTGGAGTGTGAGGTCGCCATATCAGCCCCAGCATTTT. This translates into CAWSVRSPYQPQHF. V usage is TRBV30 and J usage is TRBJ1-5; D is ambiguous. The germline V and J ends were trimmed by 0 bases and 5 bases, with 11 bases remaining between them. The CDR3 is 14 residues long. CDR1 GTSNPN and CDR2 SVGIG come from the germline V gene (reference sequence).